Sequencing of this TCR beta chain was carried out in a study of beta chain features in type 1 diabetes (dated by TCRdb to 2017 to 2018). With respect to the entire study: Patients and healthy donors did not differ in mean age, gender distribution, total cell number or subset yield. Across all samples, 107,917,701 sorted cells were examined, and cell number per subset correlated strongly with RNA yield. In the study, recently diagnosed type 1 diabetes patients and matched healthy donors were compared on the TCRB repertoires of their sorted circulating CD4+ T cell subsets. Naive and central memory subsets were obtained from all 30 or so donors, but regulatory and stem cell-like memory subsets were isolated from only 8 patients and roughly eight healthy donors. General conclusions and limits of the study: PCR might favor shorter templates, but patient and control samples were amplified and corrected together, so any skew would affect both groups equally. At VDJ recombination sites, type 1 diabetes patients had fewer insertions and more deleted nucleotides, which implies abnormalities in thymic rearrangement. Because the HLA sub-analyses included only small numbers of individuals, any influence of HLA type on TCRB rearrangement was left unresolved. Because cDNA rather than genomic DNA was sequenced, highly expressing activated cells could have been over-represented, although no difference in activation and CD3 levels was found between groups. Naive, central memory and regulatory TCRB repertoires appeared to be more similar among patients than among healthy donors. Type 1 diabetes patients showed a moderate but significant shortening of TCRB CDR3 length in all four CD4+ subsets.

Each donor gave one peripheral blood draw, averaging approximately 0.12 L, which was collected into heparinised tubes. Naive, central memory, regulatory and stem cell-like memory CD4+ T cells were sorted on a BD FACSAria II using a panel including CD45RO, CCR7, CD25, CD127, CD95 and CD27. A purity above 95% was achieved for all sorted populations. PBMCs were isolated immediately by Lymphoprep density gradient centrifugation and stained directly without culture. So that batch effects would be minimized, each experiment stained and sorted samples in pairs, pairing one healthy donor with one patient. Sequences SEHNR (CDR1) and FQNEAQ (CDR2) are obtained from the germline V gene (reference sequence). V was cut back by 1 base and J by 3 bases, leaving a gap of 9 bases between them. There are 14 amino acids in the CDR3, from cysteine to phenylalanine inclusive. Only CDR3 DNA is held: 42 bases, read in frame from base 1.

This clone was observed many times. Its target antigen remains unknown. Base qualities are not recorded, but no much larger clone differs from it by a single base. This sample includes further DNA sequences coding for the same CDR3. The High Capacity cDNA Reverse Transcription Kit was used to reverse transcribe all of the isolated RNA, meaning that expressed TCRB transcripts were what got sequenced. Deep immunoSEQ sequencing was applied to naive, central memory and regulatory T cell samples, giving an average of about 3.57 million total reads per sample. After sorted cells were lysed in RLT buffer, RNA was extracted with DNase-treated RNeasy Micro or Mini kits, with the choice depending on cell number. To prevent cross-contamination, every cell subset was processed on its own, while patient and healthy donor samples were processed together. TCRB sequences were amplified from cDNA with the immunoSEQ multiplex PCR, producing 87-bp fragments spanning the CDR3 region. Sequencing of the amplicons was performed on the Illumina HiSeq platform. On the study's bioinformatics: Synthetic template baselines were used to correct PCR bias computationally, reads within Hamming distance 2 were collapsed, and singletons that could not be merged were discarded. Reads were aligned against IMGT to assign V, D and J genes, CDR3 length and insertions or deletions at six rearrangement sites. Clonotype counts were normalized to sorted cell number within each subset before computing true diversity and Gini coefficients with the tcR R package. The overlap coefficient, calculated on TCRB nucleotide sequences, was used to measure repertoire sharing. In TCRdb, the immuneACCESS table is reduced to in-frame sequences with V and J assigned. These tables do not hold every clone; where another copy was compared, an unresolved V gene accounts for under half, and the others remain unexplained. The V and J calls and clone size are taken from that table; D and trimming were inferred from the DNA. In all, the sample holds about 220,000 clones, and roughly 10% of those were seen once. The ten largest clones represent 1% to 1.5% of the sample.

Sequencing was carried out using central memory CD4+ T cells from blood. This chain joins TRBV7-9 to TRBJ1-1; TRBD1 is possibly the D segment (5 matching bases). This receptor was identified in a young man in good health. In nucleotides, the sequence is TGTGCCAGCAGCTTAGTAGAGGGGTACACTGAAGCTTTCTTT. Its coded protein is CASSLVEGYTEAFF. Full variable domain (CDR3 extended with the reference TRBV7-9 and TRBJ1-1 proteins): DTGVSQNPRHKITKRGQNVTFRCDPISEHNRLYWYRQTLGQGPEFLTYFQNEAQLEKSRLLSDRFSAERPKGSFSTLEIQRTEQGDSAMYLCASSLVEGYTEAFFGQGTRLTVV.